The source of this T cell receptor beta chain is a study of neurological immune-mediated disorders. The CDR3 extends over 15 amino acids. V dropped 0 bases and J dropped 0 bases, with 8 bases sitting between them. Germline V gene data show CDR1 as SGHTA and CDR2 as FQGNSA. A single record per CDR3 protein comes from TCRdb applying MiXCR to the 5' RACE reads. The sample has under 75,000 distinct CDR3 sequences, about 3.7% seen once. This clonotype was counted at least ten times. V is TRBV7-2 and J is TRBJ1-1; D gene uncertain. What was sequenced was PBMCs. The sequence was obtained from a woman aged 55-69 years with multiple sclerosis. CDR3 region: CASSLASYMNTEAFF. DNA of the CDR3: TGTGCCAGCAGCTTAGCCAGCTACATGAACACTGAAGCTTTCTTT.